The 9 T cell receptor beta chains below all came from one sample that was sequenced in a study of response to subunit inactivated influenza vaccine. TCRdb re-derived calls from the RT-PCR reads in MiXCR, one entry per CDR3 protein. Of about 540,000 distinct CDR3 sequences listed, 20% to 25% are singletons. This sample also appeared in a second study, on T cells expressing NK-cell markers. That work adds: UMI-tagged 5'RACE template switching yielded the TCR beta cDNA.

This material consisted of CD4+ T cells sorted from PBMCs, taken 11 to 12 days after vaccination. All receptors derive from a middle-aged man who received an inactivated influenza vaccine.

This chain links TRBV2 with TRBJ1-1; 7 nucleotides align to TRBD1. Germline V lookup: CDR1 SNHLY, CDR2 FYNNEI. The CDR3 consists of 13 residues. With 3 bases clipped from V and 4 bases from J, the junction kept 2 bases outside the gene matches. CDR3 region: CASSDDRATEAFF. CDR3 bases: TGTGCCAGCAGTGACGACAGGGCCACTGAAGCTTTCTTT. The full variable domain, rest sourced from reference TRBV2 and TRBJ1-1, is EPEVTQTPSHQVTQMGQEVILRCVPISNHLYFYWYRQILGQKVEFLVSFYNNEISEKSEIFDDQFSVERPDGSNFTLKIRSTKLEDSAMYFCASSDDRATEAFFGQGTRLTVV.

The chain uses TRBV20-1 and TRBJ2-7; 9 bases map to TRBD1. In germline, CDR1 is DFQATT, CDR2 SNEGSKA (reference sequence). J lost 3 bases, V lost 0 bases, and 9 bases had no gene match. This CDR3 region has 16 residues. The CDR3 sequence: CSARDSQGGQGYEQYF. The CDR3 nucleotides read TGCAGTGCTAGAGATAGTCAGGGGGGACAGGGCTACGAGCAGTACTTC.

V is TRBV29-1 and J is TRBJ1-2; weak D call: TRBD1 (5 bases). V was pared by 7 bases and J by 6 bases, with 12 bases between. CDR3 length: 11 amino acids. Per germline, CDR1 SQVTM and CDR2 ANQGSEA. CDR3 loop: CSARGTDGYTF. The CDR3 nucleotides are TGCAGCGCCCGGGGGACGGATGGCTACACCTTC.

The rearrangement uses TRBV18 and TRBJ2-3; TRBD2 aligns across 11 bases. Germline V gene data show CDR1 as KGHSH and CDR2 as LQKENI. The CDR3 is 16 amino acids. The V gene end was trimmed by 6 bases and the J gene end by 2 bases; junction bases not matched to a gene: 7. Here the CDR3 reads CASSPNSGRATDTQYF. CDR3 nucleotides: TGTGCCAGCTCGCCAAATAGCGGGAGGGCCACAGATACGCAGTATTTT.

In this sample, this clonotype turned up many times. This chain joins TRBV25-1 and TRBJ1-2; no definite D call. The CDR3 runs to 13 residues. Per germline, CDR1 MGHDK and CDR2 SYGVNS. V was trimmed by 2 bases and J by 8 bases, leaving 12 bases between them. CDR3 DNA: TGTGCCAGCAGTGAAAATAGACTGGGGGGCTACACCTTC. Protein product: CASSENRLGGYTF.

The chain carries TRBV24-1 and TRBJ2-1; TRBD2 aligns across 10 bases. V was pared by 12 bases and J by 3 bases, with 28 bases of the junction left unmatched. Germline values: CDR1 KGHDR, CDR2 SFDVKD. The CDR3 is 21 residues long. CDR3 sequence reads: CAHRGLGDREKREGFYNEQFF. In DNA, the CDR3 is TGTGCCCACAGGGGATTGGGCGACAGGGAGAAGCGGGAGGGGTTCTACAATGAGCAGTTCTTC.

This clonotype was picked up a small number of times. V gene TRBV7-9 combines with J gene TRBJ2-1; TRBD2 matches at 8 bases. The CDR3 has 16 amino acids. Looked up from germline, CDR1 is SEHNR and CDR2 is FQNEAQ (reference sequence). Trimming took 0 bases from V and 6 from J; bases not matched to a gene: 7. The CDR3 DNA reads TGTGCCAGCAGCTTAGCGGGCGGGAGGCTTGCCAATGAGCAGTTCTTC. This encodes CASSLAGGRLANEQFF.

J is TRBJ2-1 and V is TRBV9; D possibly corresponds to TRBD1 (5 bases). V was clipped by 4 bases and J by 6 bases, with 23 bases between them. The CDR3 spans 17 residues. Per the germline V gene, CDR1 is SGDLS and CDR2 is YYNGEE. The CDR3 protein is CASSPTTARSLVNEQFF. CDR3 DNA: TGTGCCAGCAGCCCAACGACAGCAAGGTCGCTCGTCAATGAGCAGTTCTTC.

This clonotype was observed a few times. CDR3 bases: TGTGCCAGCAGTTTTTATTTGGTGGGCGGAATGTCGTTCCTCGACAATGAGCAGTTCTTC. Amino acid sequence: CASSFYLVGGMSFLDNEQFF. V usage is TRBV6-2 or TRBV6-3 and J usage is TRBJ2-1; unclear D gene. V was shortened by 4 bases and J by 5 bases, with 30 bases between the two germline ends. The CDR3 spans 20 residues. Germline CDR1 and CDR2: MNHEY and SVGEGT.